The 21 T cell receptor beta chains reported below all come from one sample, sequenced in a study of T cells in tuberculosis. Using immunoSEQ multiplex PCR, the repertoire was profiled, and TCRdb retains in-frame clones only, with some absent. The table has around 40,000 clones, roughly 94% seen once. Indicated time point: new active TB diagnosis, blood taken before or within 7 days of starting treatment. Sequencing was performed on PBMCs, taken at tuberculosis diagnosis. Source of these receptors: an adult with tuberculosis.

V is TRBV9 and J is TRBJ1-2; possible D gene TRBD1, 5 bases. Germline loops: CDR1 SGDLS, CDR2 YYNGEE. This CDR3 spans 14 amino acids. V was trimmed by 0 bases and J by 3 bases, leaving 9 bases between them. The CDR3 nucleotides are TGTGCCAGCAGCGTAGTGCAGGGCGACTATGGCTACACCTTC. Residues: CASSVVQGDYGYTF.

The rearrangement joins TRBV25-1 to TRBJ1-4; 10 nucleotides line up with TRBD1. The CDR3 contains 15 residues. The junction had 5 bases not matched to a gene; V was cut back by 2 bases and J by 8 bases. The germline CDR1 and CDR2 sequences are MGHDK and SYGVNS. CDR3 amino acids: CASSERGTGEEKLFF. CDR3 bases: TGTGCCAGCAGTGAACGGGGGACAGGGGAAGAAAAACTGTTTTTT.

The CDR3 DNA sequence: TGTGCCAGCAGATCACAGGGGGTGTCGGTCGGCGCTTTCTTT. Amino acid sequence: CASRSQGVSVGAFF. The V gene is TRBV2, the J gene TRBJ1-1, with TRBD1 identical over 8 bases. Germline CDR1 reads SNHLY; CDR2 reads FYNNEI. The CDR3 runs to 14 residues. J was trimmed by 11 bases and V by 6 bases; bases with no gene match: 14.

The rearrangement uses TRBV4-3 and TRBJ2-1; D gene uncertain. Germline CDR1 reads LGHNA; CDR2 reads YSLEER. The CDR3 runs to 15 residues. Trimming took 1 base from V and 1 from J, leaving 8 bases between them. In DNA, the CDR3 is TGCGCCAGCAGCCAAGTGGCTAGTTCCTACAATGAGCAGTTCTTC. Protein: CASSQVASSYNEQFF.

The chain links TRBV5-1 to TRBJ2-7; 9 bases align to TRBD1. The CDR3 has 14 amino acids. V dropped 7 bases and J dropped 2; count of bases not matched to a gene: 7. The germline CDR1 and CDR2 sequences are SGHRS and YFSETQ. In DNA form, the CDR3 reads TGCGCCAGCCGTGGACAGGGGATTCCCTACGAGCAGTACTTC. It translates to CASRGQGIPYEQYF.

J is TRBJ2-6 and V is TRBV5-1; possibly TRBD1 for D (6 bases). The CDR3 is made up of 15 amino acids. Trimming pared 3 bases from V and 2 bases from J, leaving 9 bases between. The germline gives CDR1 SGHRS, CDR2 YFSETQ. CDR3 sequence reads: CASSSQGPGANVLTF. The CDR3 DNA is TGCGCCAGCAGCTCGCAGGGGCCTGGGGCCAACGTCCTGACTTTC.

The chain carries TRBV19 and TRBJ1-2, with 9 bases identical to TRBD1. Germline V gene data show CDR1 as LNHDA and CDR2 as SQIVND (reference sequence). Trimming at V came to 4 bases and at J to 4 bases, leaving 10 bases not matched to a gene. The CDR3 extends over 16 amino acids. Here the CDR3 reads CASSRTPGQGGYGYTF. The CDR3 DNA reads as TGTGCCAGTAGTAGGACACCGGGACAGGGTGGCTATGGCTACACCTTC.

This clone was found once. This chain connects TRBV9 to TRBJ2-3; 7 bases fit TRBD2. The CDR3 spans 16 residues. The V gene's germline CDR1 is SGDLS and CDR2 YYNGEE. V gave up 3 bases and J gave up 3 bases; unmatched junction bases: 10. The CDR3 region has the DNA TGTGCCAGCAGCGCCAAGGCGGGGGATTTAACAGATACGCAGTATTTT. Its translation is CASSAKAGDLTDTQYF.

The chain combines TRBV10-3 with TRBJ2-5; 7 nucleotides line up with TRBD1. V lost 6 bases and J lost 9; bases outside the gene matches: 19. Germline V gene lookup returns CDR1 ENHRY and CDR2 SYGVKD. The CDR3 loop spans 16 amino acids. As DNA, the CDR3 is TGTGCCATCAGCGTAACCGGGACAGAACCCCGAGGGCCCCAGTACTTC. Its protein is CAISVTGTEPRGPQYF.

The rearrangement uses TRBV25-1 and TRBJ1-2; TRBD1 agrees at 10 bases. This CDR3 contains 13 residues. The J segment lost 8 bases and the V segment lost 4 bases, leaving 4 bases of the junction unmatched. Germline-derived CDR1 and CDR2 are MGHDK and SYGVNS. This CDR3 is CASSGDRGQGYTF. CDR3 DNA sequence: TGTGCCAGCAGTGGAGACAGGGGGCAAGGCTACACCTTC.

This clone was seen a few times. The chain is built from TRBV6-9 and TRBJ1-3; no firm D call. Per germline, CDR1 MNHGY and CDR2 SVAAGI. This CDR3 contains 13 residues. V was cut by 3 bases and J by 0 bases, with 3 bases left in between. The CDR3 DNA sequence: TGTGCCAGCAGTTACAGCTCTGGAAACACCATATATTTT. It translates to CASSYSSGNTIYF.

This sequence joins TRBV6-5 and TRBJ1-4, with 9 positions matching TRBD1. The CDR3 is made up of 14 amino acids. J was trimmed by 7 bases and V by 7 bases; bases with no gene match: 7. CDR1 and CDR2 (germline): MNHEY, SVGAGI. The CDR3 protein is CASTHDRGSEKLFF. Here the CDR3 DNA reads TGTGCCAGCACCCACGACAGGGGGAGTGAAAAACTGTTTTTT.

The CDR3 sequence is CASSLIHSGANVLTF. CDR3 nucleotides: TGTGCCAGCAGCCTAATCCACTCTGGGGCCAACGTCCTGACTTTC. The V and J genes are TRBV7-8 and TRBJ2-6, with D hard to call. Per germline, CDR1 SGHVS and CDR2 FQNEAQ. The V gene lost 5 bases and the J gene lost 0 bases, with 8 bases spanning the gap. This CDR3 spans 15 amino acids.

CDR3 coding DNA: TGCGCCAGCAGCAACGCAGACAGAACCGGGGAGCTGTTTTTT. Its translation: CASSNADRTGELFF. The chain links TRBV5-1 to TRBJ2-2; D may be TRBD1 (5 bases). Germline lookup yields CDR1 SGHRS and CDR2 YFSETQ. With 4 bases removed from V and 5 bases from J, the gap between germline ends came to 12 bases. The CDR3 runs 14 residues.

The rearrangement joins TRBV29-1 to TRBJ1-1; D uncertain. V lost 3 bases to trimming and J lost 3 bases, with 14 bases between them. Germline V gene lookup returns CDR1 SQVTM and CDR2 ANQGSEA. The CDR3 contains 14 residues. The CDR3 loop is CSVELRDWDTEAFF. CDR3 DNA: TGCAGCGTTGAGTTGAGGGATTGGGACACTGAAGCTTTCTTT.

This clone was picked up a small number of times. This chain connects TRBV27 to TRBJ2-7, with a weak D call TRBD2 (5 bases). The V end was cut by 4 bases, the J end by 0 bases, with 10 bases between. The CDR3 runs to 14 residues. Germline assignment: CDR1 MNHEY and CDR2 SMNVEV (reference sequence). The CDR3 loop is CASSYYGSSYEQYF. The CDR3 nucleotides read TGTGCCAGCAGTTATTATGGGAGCTCCTACGAGCAGTACTTC.

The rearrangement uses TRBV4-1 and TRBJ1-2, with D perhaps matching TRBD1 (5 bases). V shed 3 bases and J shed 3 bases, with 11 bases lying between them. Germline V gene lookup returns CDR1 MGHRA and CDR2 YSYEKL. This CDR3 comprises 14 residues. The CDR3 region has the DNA TGCGCCAGCAGCCACCCCGACAGAGACTATGGCTACACCTTC. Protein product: CASSHPDRDYGYTF.

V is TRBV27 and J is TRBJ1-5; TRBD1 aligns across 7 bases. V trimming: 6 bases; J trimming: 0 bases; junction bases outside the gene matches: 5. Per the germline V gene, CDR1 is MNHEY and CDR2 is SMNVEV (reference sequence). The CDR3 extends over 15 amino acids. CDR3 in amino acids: CASRDGQVSNQPQHF. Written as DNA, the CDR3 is TGTGCCAGCAGGGACGGACAGGTTAGCAATCAGCCCCAGCATTTT.

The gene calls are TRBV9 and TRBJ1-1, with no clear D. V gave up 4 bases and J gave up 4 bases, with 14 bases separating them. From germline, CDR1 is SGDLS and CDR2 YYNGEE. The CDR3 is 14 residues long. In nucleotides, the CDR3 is TGTGCCAGCAGCCCAATCCCAGGATTCACTGAAGCTTTCTTT. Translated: CASSPIPGFTEAFF.

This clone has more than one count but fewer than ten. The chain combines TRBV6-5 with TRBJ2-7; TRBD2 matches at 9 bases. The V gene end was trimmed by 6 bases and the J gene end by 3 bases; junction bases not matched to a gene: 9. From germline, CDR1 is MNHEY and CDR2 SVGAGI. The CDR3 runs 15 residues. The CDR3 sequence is CASRPSGTTHYEQYF. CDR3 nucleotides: TGTGCCAGCAGACCTAGCGGGACTACCCACTACGAGCAGTACTTC.

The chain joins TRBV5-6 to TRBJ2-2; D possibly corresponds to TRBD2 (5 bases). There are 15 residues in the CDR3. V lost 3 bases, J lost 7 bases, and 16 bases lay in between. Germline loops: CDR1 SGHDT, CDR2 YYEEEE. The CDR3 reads CASSSRTRSFGELFF. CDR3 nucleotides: TGTGCCAGCAGCTCTAGGACTCGTTCCTTCGGGGAGCTGTTTTTT.